Below are 3 T cell receptor beta chains sequenced from a single sample in a study of blood T cells in healthy people across ages. Using a J-beta primer mix together with a sample-barcoded 5' primer, a second PCR was run for 7 to 11 cycles. A single record per CDR3 protein comes from TCRdb applying MiXCR to the 5' RACE reads. The sample consists of 1.5 million to 2 million distinct CDR3 sequences, 28% of them appearing once. The sequencing input was blood. The receptors were sampled from a woman in her 30s in good health.

V and J are TRBV12-3 or TRBV12-4 and TRBJ2-7; TRBD2 agrees at 11 bases. The CDR3 is made up of 20 amino acids. V was clipped by 3 bases and J by 7 bases; unmatched bases: 23. The CDR3 nucleotides are TGTGCCAGCAGTTTTAATGTGGGGACTAGCGGATCAAGCTCCTACAATGAGCAGTACTTC. Amino acids: CASSFNVGTSGSSSYNEQYF.

V is TRBV10-1 and J is TRBJ2-3; a weak D match, TRBD2 (8 bases). The CDR3 runs 17 residues. Germline V lookup: CDR1 WNHNN, CDR2 SYGVQD (reference sequence). Trimming pared 0 bases from V and 6 bases from J, leaving 19 bases between. This CDR3 is CASSESGGGGRMDTQYF. DNA for the CDR3: TGCGCCAGCAGTGAGTCAGGGGGCGGCGGGAGGATGGATACGCAGTATTTT.

V is TRBV2 and J is TRBJ2-4; no reliable D call. Per the germline V gene, CDR1 is SNHLY and CDR2 is FYNNEI. V shed 6 bases and J shed 2 bases, with 11 bases lying between them. This CDR3 has 14 residues. The CDR3 here is CASRESGTKNIQYF. In nucleotides, the CDR3 is TGTGCCAGCAGGGAGTCTGGGACCAAAAACATTCAGTACTTC.